Following are 5 T cell receptor beta chains from one sample sequenced in a study of monozygotic twins with cystic fibrosis. Clones were sequenced by immunoSEQ multiplex PCR, and TCRdb holds only the in-frame ones, with some missing. The sample lists just under 20,000 clones; about 90% were seen once. Sequenced input: blood. The source is a girl aged 2 to 9 with cystic fibrosis.

The V call is TRBV2, the J call TRBJ2-7; possible D gene TRBD2, 7 bases. Per germline, CDR1 SNHLY and CDR2 FYNNEI. The CDR3 is made up of 16 amino acids. Trimming took 6 bases from V and 5 from J, leaving 23 bases between them. Written as DNA, the CDR3 is TGTGCCAGCAGGACGCCGACGGCCCCGGGGGGCGACGAGCAGTACTTC. Amino acid sequence: CASRTPTAPGGDEQYF.

The V and J genes are TRBV10-3 and TRBJ1-2; D perhaps matches TRBD1 (5 bases). V lost 10 bases to trimming and J lost 0 bases, with 12 bases between them. Germline V lookup: CDR1 ENHRY, CDR2 SYGVKD. This CDR3 contains 13 residues. The CDR3 loop reads CASGDSSNYGYTF. CDR3 nucleotide sequence: TGTGCCAGCGGGGACTCATCTAACTATGGCTACACCTTC.

This chain joins TRBV19 and TRBJ1-1, with unresolved D. CDR1 is LNHDA, CDR2 SQIVND, per germline (reference sequence). V was pared by 3 bases and J by 1 base, with 6 bases between. There are 13 residues in the CDR3. The CDR3 region is CASSMGRNTEAFF. CDR3 nucleotide sequence: TGTGCCAGTAGTATGGGGAGGAACACTGAAGCTTTCTTT. The full variable domain, completed using reference TRBV19 and TRBJ1-1, is DGGITQSPKYLFRKEGQNVTLSCEQNLNHDAMYWYRQDPGQGLRLIYYSQIVNDFQKGDIAEGYSVSREKKESFPLTVTSAQKNPTAFYLCASSMGRNTEAFFGQGTRLTVV.

This chain joins TRBV5-4 and TRBJ2-5, with no clear D. V dropped 5 bases and J dropped 1 base, with 9 bases sitting between them. Per the germline V gene, CDR1 is SGHNT and CDR2 is YYREEE (reference sequence). CDR3 length: 13 amino acids. The CDR3 loop reads CASRSDSQETQYF. In DNA, the CDR3 is TGTGCCAGCAGGTCCGATTCCCAAGAGACCCAGTACTTC.

The chain is built from TRBV27 and TRBJ2-1; 10 positions agree with TRBD1. This CDR3 contains 16 residues. CDR1 and CDR2 (germline): MNHEY, SMNVEV (reference sequence). Trimming at V came to 6 bases and at J to 1 base, leaving 6 bases not matched to a gene. The CDR3, as DNA: TGTGCCAGCAGACCCGGGACAGGGGATTCCTACAATGAGCAGTTCTTC. Translating gives CASRPGTGDSYNEQFF.